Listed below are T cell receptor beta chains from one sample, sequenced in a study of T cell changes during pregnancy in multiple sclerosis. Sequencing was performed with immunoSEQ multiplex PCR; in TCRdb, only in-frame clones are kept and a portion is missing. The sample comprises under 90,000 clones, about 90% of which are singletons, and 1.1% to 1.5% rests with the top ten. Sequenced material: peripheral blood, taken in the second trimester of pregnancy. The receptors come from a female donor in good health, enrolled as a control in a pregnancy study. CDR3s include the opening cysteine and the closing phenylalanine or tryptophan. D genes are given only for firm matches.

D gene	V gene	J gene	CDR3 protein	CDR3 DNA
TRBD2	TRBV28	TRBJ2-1	CASTFRSGRANEQFF	TGTGCCAGCACATTTCGCAGCGGGAGGGCCAATGAGCAGTTCTTC
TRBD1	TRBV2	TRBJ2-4	CASSTDRGLNIQYF	TGTGCCAGCAGCACCGACAGGGGTTTAAACATTCAGTACTTC
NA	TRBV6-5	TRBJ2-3	CASSYRRYSTDTQYF	TGTGCCAGCAGTTACAGGAGATACTCCACAGATACGCAGTATTTT
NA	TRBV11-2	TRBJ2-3	CASSLRRADTQYF	TGTGCCAGCAGCTTACGTCGGGCAGATACGCAGTATTTT
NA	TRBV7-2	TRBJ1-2	CASSLAAGRPLAYGYTF	TGTGCCAGCAGCTTAGCGGCGGGCCGTCCCCTCGCCTATGGCTACACCTTC
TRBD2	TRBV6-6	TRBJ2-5	CASSYWGGKETQYF	TGTGCCAGCAGTTACTGGGGGGGAAAAGAGACCCAGTACTTC
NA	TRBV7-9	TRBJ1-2	CASSPTSYGYTF	TGTGCCAGCAGCCCCACGAGCTATGGCTACACCTTC
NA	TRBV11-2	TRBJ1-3	CASQGPSGQNHGNTIYF	TGTGCCAGCCAAGGGCCCTCAGGGCAGAACCATGGAAACACCATATATTTT
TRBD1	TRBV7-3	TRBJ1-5	CASSPKRGPTGAGQPQHF	TGTGCCAGCAGCCCTAAAAGGGGACCCACAGGGGCTGGGCAGCCCCAGCATTTT
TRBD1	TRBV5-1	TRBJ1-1	CASSFGGGNTEAFF	TGCGCCAGCAGCTTCGGAGGGGGCAACACTGAAGCTTTCTTT
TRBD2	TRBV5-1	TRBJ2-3	CASSLAVAGGGTDTQYF	TGCGCCAGCAGCTTGGCCGTGGCGGGAGGAGGCACAGATACGCAGTATTTT